This T cell receptor (beta chain) was sequenced for a study of shared clonotypes between healthy human individuals. Whole-study results and caveats: There were few donors, and this limited the genetic and exposure-history diversity represented. Against clonotypes common to all four donors, non-shared ones had lower generation probabilities. Among donors, sharing of clonotypes was expected to be affected by sequencing depth.

CDR1 and CDR2 (germline): MGHDK, SYGVNS. V gave up 1 base and J gave up 4 bases, with 7 bases separating them. This CDR3 contains 14 residues. Under the authors' procedure: Junction-only immunoSEQ sequences carried no quality scores, so filtering differed. Sequenced by immunoSEQ multiplex PCR; TCRdb stores in-frame clones only, minus some. The DNA gave D and trimming, while V, J and clone size come from that table. Among more than 1 million clones listed, 78% were seen once. Turning to this clone: Antigen: not known.

This receptor was obtained from a man aged 18 to 30 in good health. Some clones in this sample may be carry-over from other donors' samples. This sequence joins TRBV25-1 and TRBJ1-4; D unresolved. Sequencing was carried out using memory CD4+ T cells from PBMCs. Documented subset: CD45RA-negative fraction. The CDR3 loop reads CASSESGNNEKLFF. CDR3 DNA: TGTGCCAGCAGTGAATCTGGGAATAATGAAAAACTGTTTTTT.